This TCR beta chain was sequenced for a study of shared clonotypes between healthy human individuals. The assay was immunoSEQ multiplex PCR, and TCRdb's table has in-frame clones only and misses some. Here the sample spans 600,000 or so clones, 95% to 98% being singletons. Points from the study as a whole: Blood was the sole source, and tissue repertoires probably differ. Across subsets, estimated richness was generally greater for naive than for memory populations.

As for this clone: Its target is unknown.

Naive CD8 cells were CD45RO-negative, positively selected for CCR7, excluding terminally differentiated effector memory CD45RA+ cells. Sequencing used naive CD8+ T cells sorted from blood. This TCR came from a man younger than 40 in good health.

The CDR3 loop reads CASESGSDEQFF. The DNA of the CDR3 is TGTGCCAGCGAGTCGGGTAGCGATGAGCAGTTCTTC. V gene TRBV28 combines with J gene TRBJ2-1; perhaps TRBD2 as D (5 bases). CDR1 is MDHEN and CDR2 is SYDVKM in the germline V gene. The CDR3 has 12 residues. V lost 8 bases, J lost 8 bases, and 13 bases lay in between. Filled out from reference TRBV28 and TRBJ2-1, the complete variable domain reads DVKVTQSSRYLVKRTGEKVFLECVQDMDHENMFWYRQDPGLGLRLIYFSYDVKMKEKGDIPEGYSVSREKKERFSLILESASTNQTSMYLCASESGSDEQFFGPGTRLTVL.